This TCR beta chain was documented in a study of T cells in Graves' hyperthyroidism and ophthalmopathy. Whole-study results and caveats: In the blood, most expanded thyroid clonotypes above 0.001 appeared as well. By a 13 V-J model, ophthalmopathy was set apart from stable hyperthyroidism.

This CDR3 spans 12 amino acids. Trimming left V 11 bases short and J 5 bases short, with 16 bases between. Germline CDR1 is SNHLY and CDR2 is FYNNEI. TCR beta CDR3 sequences were amplified from RNA transcripts. In the first-round RT-PCR of the TCR CDR3, the HTBI primer set was used. TCRdb reprocessed the multiplex PCR reads with MiXCR, giving one entry per CDR3 protein. The repertoire has 500,000 to 600,000 distinct CDR3 sequences, under 60% of them found once; the top ten carry around a fifth. This clonotype has at least ten counts. The antigen remains unidentified. The source of this sequence is an adult woman with Graves' disease, either hyperthyroidism or ophthalmopathy (not recorded which). The genes are TRBV2 and TRBJ2-7; D perhaps matches TRBD2 (5 bases). The sequenced material came from peripheral blood or thyroid tissue (not recorded which). CDR3 in DNA: TGTGCCGGGAACGGGATAGGAGACGAGCAGTACTTC. It encodes CAGNGIGDEQYF.